This T cell receptor (beta chain) comes out of a study of shared clonotypes between healthy human individuals. Libraries were prepared by immunoSEQ multiplex PCR; TCRdb keeps only in-frame clonotypes and omits some of them. Of some 690,000 clones in the sample, less than 95% were seen once. V shed 1 base, J shed 5 bases, and the junction held 6 bases outside the gene matches. Germline-derived CDR1 and CDR2 are SGHNT and YENEEA. The CDR3 contains 15 residues. Concerning this clone: The target antigen is unknown.

General study results and limits: Sharing of clonotypes among donors was expected to vary with sequencing depth. Unshared clonotypes carried lower generation probabilities than those common to all four donors.

The clonotype was recovered from a man aged 18 to 29 in good health. Some clones in this sample may be carry-over from other donors' samples. The rearrangement links TRBV11-3 to TRBJ1-2; TRBD1 aligns across 8 bases. The material sequenced was memory CD8+ T cells from PBMCs. Subset noted: CD45RO+ cells pooled with CCR7-negative TemRA cells. CDR3 nucleotides: TGTGCCAGCAGCTTAGGCTTGAACAGGGGGTATGGCTACACCTTC. It specifies CASSLGLNRGYGYTF.